This is a list of T cell receptor beta chains from one sample in a study of shared clonotypes between healthy human individuals. Some clones are missing from TCRdb's copy, which holds only in-frame ones; the method was immunoSEQ multiplex PCR. The repertoire holds some 2,500,000 clones, with 85% to 95% as singletons. Sequenced: naive CD4+ T cells from PBMCs. These receptors were taken from a man between 18 and 35 years old in good health. Some clones in this sample may be carry-over from other donors' samples. Both conserved end residues are part of each CDR3. D genes are given only for firm matches. Rows give clone size only sometimes, using once, few, many, or a class for an expanded clone.

d_gene	v_gene	j_gene	abundance	CDR3aa	CDR3nt
TRBD1	TRBV18	TRBJ1-2	once	CASSPGTGNGYTF	TGTGCCAGCTCACCAGGGACAGGAAATGGCTACACCTTC
TRBD1	TRBV27	TRBJ2-7	.	CASSLGPGGIYEQYF	TGTGCCAGCAGTTTAGGACCAGGGGGCATTTACGAGCAGTACTTC
TRBD2	TRBV25-1	TRBJ2-3	.	CASSDGRVGTDTQYF	TGTGCCAGCAGTGACGGGAGGGTGGGCACAGATACGCAGTATTTT
.	TRBV4-3	TRBJ2-4	.	CASSKEVSAGYRGFAKNIQYF	TGCGCCAGCAGCAAAGAGGTTAGCGCGGGGTATAGGGGTTTCGCCAAAAACATTCAGTACTTC
.	TRBV7-2	TRBJ1-1	.	CASKDSFSTEAFF	TGTGCCAGCAAAGACAGCTTCTCCACTGAAGCTTTCTTT
.	TRBV5-1	TRBJ1-4	.	CASSLQGPTNEKLFF	TGCGCCAGCAGCTTACAGGGACCAACTAATGAAAAACTGTTTTTT
TRBD2	TRBV2	TRBJ2-5	.	CASSQGGSGRAGETQYF	TGTGCCAGCAGCCAAGGGGGTAGCGGGAGGGCCGGAGAGACCCAGTACTTC
.	TRBV5-4	TRBJ2-1	.	CASSLGGRTYNEQFF	TGTGCCAGCAGCTTGGGGGGCAGAACCTACAATGAGCAGTTCTTC
TRBD1	TRBV6-5	TRBJ2-2	.	CASSLQGPGELFF	TGTGCCAGCAGTTTACAGGGGCCCGGGGAGCTGTTTTTT
TRBD2	TRBV9	TRBJ2-1	.	CASSVSGSVRNEQFF	TGTGCCAGCAGCGTTAGCGGGAGTGTGAGGAATGAGCAGTTCTTC
TRBD1	TRBV5-4	TRBJ2-7	.	CASSSQDRDEQYF	TGTGCCAGCAGCTCACAGGACAGGGACGAGCAGTACTTC
TRBD2	TRBV5-1	TRBJ2-5	.	CASSSTAGSETQYF	TGCGCCAGCAGCTCCACAGCGGGATCGGAGACCCAGTACTTC
.	TRBV9	TRBJ1-1	.	CASSVDQTAEAFF	TGTGCCAGCAGCGTAGATCAAACCGCTGAAGCTTTCTTT
.	TRBV19	TRBJ1-2	.	CASSMGPYLGYTF	TGTGCCAGTAGTATGGGACCCTACCTTGGCTACACCTTC
.	TRBV7-4	TRBJ1-4	.	CASAIARTNEKLFF	TGTGCCAGCGCCATAGCGCGGACTAATGAAAAACTGTTTTTT
TRBD1	TRBV7-2	TRBJ1-4	.	CASSLRDRGDEKLFF	TGTGCCAGCAGCCTCCGGGACAGAGGAGATGAAAAACTGTTTTTT
TRBD1	TRBV23-1	TRBJ1-3	.	CASSLLRDRERNGGPGNTIYF	TGCGCCAGCAGTCTCCTGCGGGACAGGGAAAGAAACGGGGGCCCTGGAAACACCATATATTTT
.	TRBV7-9	TRBJ1-2	.	CASSPPGANYGYTF	TGTGCCAGCAGCCCGCCCGGTGCTAACTATGGCTACACCTTC
.	TRBV11-1	TRBJ1-1	once	CASSLEGGLGAFF	TGTGCCAGCAGCTTAGAAGGGGGGCTGGGAGCTTTCTTT
.	TRBV9	TRBJ1-5	once	CASSVGQNQPQHF	TGTGCCAGCAGCGTCGGACAGAATCAGCCCCAGCATTTT
.	TRBV18	TRBJ2-1	.	CASSPRPHGSSYNEQFF	TGTGCCAGCTCACCAAGACCTCACGGGAGCTCCTACAATGAGCAGTTCTTC
.	TRBV7-3	TRBJ2-2	.	CASSLSRSTGELFF	TGTGCCAGCAGCTTATCGCGTAGCACCGGGGAGCTGTTTTTT
TRBD2	TRBV10-3	TRBJ2-3	.	CATGTSGRPLPDTQYF	TGTGCCACCGGGACTAGCGGGAGACCCCTCCCAGATACGCAGTATTTT
TRBD1	TRBV9	TRBJ1-5	.	CASSKDRGPNQPQHF	TGTGCCAGCAGCAAAGACAGGGGACCTAATCAGCCCCAGCATTTT
.	TRBV18	TRBJ1-1	.	CASSLGVTEAFF	TGTGCCAGCTCTCTCGGTGTCACTGAAGCTTTCTTT
.	TRBV5-5	TRBJ1-3	.	CASSPVHRGSGNTIYF	TGTGCCAGCAGCCCCGTACACCGCGGCTCTGGAAACACCATATATTTT
.	TRBV5-1	TRBJ1-5	once	CASSRDGVGNQPQHF	TGCGCCAGCAGCCGAGACGGGGTCGGAAATCAGCCCCAGCATTTT
.	TRBV6-5	TRBJ1-3	.	CASRAYTGNTIYF	TGTGCCTCCCGGGCCTATACTGGAAACACCATATATTTT
TRBD2	TRBV6-1	TRBJ2-7	.	CASSERAGANSYEQYF	TGTGCCAGCAGTGAGAGAGCGGGAGCCAACTCCTACGAGCAGTACTTC
TRBD1	TRBV10-3	TRBJ1-5	.	CAISSQGADSLYQPQHF	TGTGCCATCAGTTCACAGGGGGCTGATTCGTTATATCAGCCCCAGCATTTT
.	TRBV5-6	TRBJ1-1	.	CASHFRPLSTEAFF	TGTGCCAGCCACTTCAGGCCCCTTAGCACTGAAGCTTTCTTT
TRBD2	TRBV6-1	TRBJ2-1	once	CASRAGVGNEQFF	TGTGCCAGCAGAGCGGGAGTAGGAAATGAGCAGTTCTTC
TRBD1	TRBV28	TRBJ2-2	.	CASIGRGFTGELFF	TGTGCCAGCATCGGCAGGGGGTTCACCGGGGAGCTGTTTTTT
TRBD1	TRBV6-1	TRBJ2-1	once	CASSLQGAEHNEQFF	TGTGCCAGCAGCCTACAGGGGGCGGAACACAATGAGCAGTTCTTC
.	TRBV7-9	TRBJ2-1	once	CASSLASRVYNEQFF	TGTGCCAGCAGCTTAGCGTCGAGGGTTTACAATGAGCAGTTCTTC
TRBD2	TRBV4-1	TRBJ2-1	.	CASSGRTRALYNEQFF	TGCGCCAGCAGCGGGCGGACTAGGGCCCTCTACAATGAGCAGTTCTTC
TRBD2	TRBV15	TRBJ2-7	.	CATSTVAGISYEQYF	TGTGCCACCAGCACCGTAGCGGGGATCTCCTACGAGCAGTACTTC
.	TRBV18	TRBJ1-5	once	CASSPRGANQPQHF	TGTGCCAGCTCACCAAGGGGCGCGAATCAGCCCCAGCATTTT
.	TRBV2	TRBJ1-5	.	CASRQGLNQPQHF	TGTGCCAGCAGACAGGGCCTAAATCAGCCCCAGCATTTT